The clone carrying this TCR beta chain was detected only once. The data belong to a study of blood T cell repertoires in COVID-19. At the level of the study: Both acute and convalescent COVID-19 samples were obtained from the United States, Italy and Spain. T cells, B-cell-depleted T cells, or PBMCs supplied cDNA or gDNA.

The CDR3 contains 14 residues. Unmatched junction bases numbered 7, after V lost 5 bases and J lost 5 bases. The germline V gene encodes CDR1 SNHLY and CDR2 FYNNEI. Authors' analysis steps: Counts of nucleated cells, estimated from reference gene primer amplification, were obtained. Method: immunoSEQ multiplex PCR; TCRdb's copy keeps in-frame clones and lacks some. V and J calls and clone size are those listed in that table; D and trimming were worked out from the DNA. This sample carries 45,000 to 65,000 clones, more than 65% of them seen once, and the ten largest clones take around 25%. Sequencing input: peripheral blood. This clonotype was sampled from a human donor in a cohort sampled during active COVID-19. The chain combines TRBV2 with TRBJ2-7, with 9 bases aligning to TRBD1. The CDR3, as DNA: TGTGCCAGCAGTAATGACAGGGGGTCCAACGAGCAGTACTTC. Its translation is CASSNDRGSNEQYF.